This entry lists 15 T cell receptor beta chains sequenced from one sample in a study of blood T cell repertoires in COVID-19 (dated by TCRdb to 2019 to 2021). The protocol used for the library was the immunoSEQ multiplex PCR assay. Sourced from immuneACCESS, this table was stored by TCRdb with only in-frame sequences that have V and J called. A share of the clones is absent; for the studies checked, an unresolved V gene accounts for under half, and the remainder has no known explanation. The sample has 250,000 to 300,000 clones on record, around 89% of them singletons. The biggest ten clones account for roughly 5% of the sample. Sequenced input: peripheral blood. The origin of the receptors is a man in his forties or fifties with acute or convalescent COVID-19.

The V gene is TRBV5-1, the J gene TRBJ1-1, with D unclear. CDR3 length: 13 residues. From germline, CDR1 is SGHRS and CDR2 YFSETQ. V shed 1 base and J shed 8 bases, with 12 bases lying between them. Here the CDR3 DNA reads TGCGCCAGCAGCTTGCCCTACGGAGGAGAAGCTTTCTTT. Translating it yields CASSLPYGGEAFF.

The chain is built from TRBV5-1 and TRBJ1-3; D may be TRBD1 (5 bases). Germline values: CDR1 SGHRS, CDR2 YFSETQ. The ends were cut back, 0 bases at V and 0 bases at J, with 10 bases in the middle. This CDR3 is built from 16 residues. CDR3 region: CASSLAKTDSGNTIYF. In DNA form, the CDR3 reads TGCGCCAGCAGCTTGGCTAAGACAGACTCTGGAAACACCATATATTTT.

The chain is built from TRBV5-1 and TRBJ1-4; maybe TRBD1 (5 bases). Germline CDR1 and CDR2: SGHRS and YFSETQ. The CDR3 sequence is 14 residues long. The V end was cut by 5 bases, the J end by 3 bases, with 11 bases between. The CDR3 spells CASRRDGANEKLFF. DNA of the CDR3: TGCGCCAGCAGGCGGGACGGCGCTAATGAAAAACTGTTTTTT.

Details on this clone: Different DNA sequences within this sample yield the same CDR3. The CDR3 protein is CASRAGNSYEQYF. In DNA, the CDR3 is TGTGCCAGCAGGGCAGGGAACTCCTACGAGCAGTACTTC. This chain connects TRBV6-5 to TRBJ2-7, with D possibly being TRBD1 (5 bases). The germline gives CDR1 MNHEY, CDR2 SVGAGI. The CDR3 length is 13 residues. Trimming cost V 6 bases and J 0 bases, with 9 bases left between them.

The chain joins TRBV10-3 to TRBJ2-3, with 9 bases identical to TRBD1. The CDR3 contains 14 residues. V shed 2 bases, J shed 4 bases, and the junction held 1 base outside the gene matches. CDR1 ENHRY and CDR2 SYGVKD come from the germline V gene. DNA for the CDR3: TGTGCCATCAGTGAGAGACAGGGGGCAGATACGCAGTATTTT. Translating gives CAISERQGADTQYF.

The chain couples TRBV11-2 to TRBJ2-5, with 10 bases matching TRBD1. There are 18 residues in the CDR3. V shed 0 bases, J shed 2 bases, and the junction held 9 bases outside the gene matches. From germline, CDR1 is SGHAT and CDR2 FQNNGV. The CDR3 protein is CASSLDLEDRGGQETQYF. The CDR3 coding sequence is TGTGCCAGCAGCTTAGACCTTGAGGACAGGGGGGGTCAAGAGACCCAGTACTTC.

The CDR3 sequence: CAWSTGSSNQPQHF. The CDR3 bases are TGTGCCTGGAGTACAGGGAGTAGCAATCAGCCCCAGCATTTT. The chain combines TRBV30 with TRBJ1-5; D is possibly TRBD1 (6 bases). V dropped 2 bases and J dropped 0 bases, with 8 bases sitting between them. Germline assignment: CDR1 GTSNPN and CDR2 SVGIG (reference sequence). This CDR3 comprises 14 residues.

The gene calls are TRBV25-1 and TRBJ2-1; 8 positions agree with TRBD2. Germline V CDR1 and CDR2: MGHDK, SYGVNS. The V segment lost 3 bases and the J segment 14 bases; nucleotides outside the gene matches: 9. This CDR3 has 13 residues. CDR3 in amino acids: CASSDRGAGREFF. DNA of the CDR3: TGTGCCAGCAGTGACCGGGGGGCCGGGAGGGAGTTCTTC.

The chain employs TRBV5-1 and TRBJ2-2, with a weak D call TRBD2 (7 bases). CDR1 and CDR2 from the germline V gene are SGHRS and YFSETQ. Deletions cut 1 base from V and 2 bases from J, with 12 bases between. There are 16 residues in the CDR3. CDR3 DNA: TGCGCCAGCAGCTTGTGGGCGGGGGCCAACACCGGGGAGCTGTTTTTT. The encoded protein is CASSLWAGANTGELFF.

The rearrangement joins TRBV5-4 to TRBJ2-1; D call uncertain. This CDR3 comprises 13 residues. Germline values: CDR1 SGHNT, CDR2 YYREEE (reference sequence). V was clipped by 0 bases and J by 6 bases, with 7 bases between them. The CDR3 DNA sequence: TGTGCCAGCAGCTTGGTATCGGTCAATGAGCAGTTCTTC. This gives the protein CASSLVSVNEQFF.

The chain combines TRBV10-3 with TRBJ1-5; 8 bases are shared with TRBD1. This CDR3 is built from 13 residues. The ends lost 7 bases at V and 7 bases at J; junction bases unmatched: 6. Germline CDR1 reads ENHRY; CDR2 reads SYGVKD. CDR3 sequence reads: CAINDRGEQPQHF. In DNA, the CDR3 is TGTGCCATCAATGACAGGGGAGAACAGCCCCAGCATTTT.

The V gene is TRBV4-1, the J gene TRBJ2-3, with a possible D match to TRBD2 (6 bases). The V end was cut by 3 bases, the J end by 7 bases, with 14 bases between. CDR3 length equals 14 residues. Per the germline V gene, CDR1 is MGHRA and CDR2 is YSYEKL. The CDR3 is CASSQGIADYTQYF. The CDR3 region has the DNA TGCGCCAGCAGCCAGGGGATAGCGGACTATACGCAGTATTTT.

The rearrangement links TRBV27 to TRBJ2-2, with D maybe TRBD1 (6 bases). CDR1 MNHEY and CDR2 SMNVEV come from the germline V gene (reference sequence). This CDR3 contains 15 residues. V was trimmed by 2 bases and J by 5 bases, leaving 12 bases between them. The CDR3 DNA follows: TGTGCCAGCAGTTTAGGGACATTCTTAACCGGGGAGCTGTTTTTT. Translation gives CASSLGTFLTGELFF.

The chain joins TRBV7-9 to TRBJ2-2; D might be TRBD2 (7 bases). Germline CDR1 and CDR2: SEHNR and FQNEAQ (reference sequence). V dropped 5 bases and J dropped 0 bases, with 10 bases sitting between them. This CDR3 has 15 amino acids. CDR3 sequence: CASSTGRANTGELFF. CDR3 nucleotides: TGTGCCAGCAGCACAGGGAGGGCGAACACCGGGGAGCTGTTTTTT.

The chain carries TRBV6-1 and TRBJ2-7, with TRBD1 matching over 8 bases. V shed 2 bases, J shed 1 base, and the junction held 4 bases outside the gene matches. Germline V gene data show CDR1 as MNHNS and CDR2 as SASEGT. The CDR3 consists of 15 residues. DNA for the CDR3: TGTGCCAGCAGTGAACGGGACAGGTCATCCTACGAGCAGTACTTC. This translates into CASSERDRSSYEQYF.